This TCR beta chain was sequenced in a study of OX40 agonist ivuxolimab in advanced cancers. Study summary: Intravenous ivuxolimab was administered to patients every 2 weeks at 0.01 to 10 mg/kg. Therapy given before enrollment (anti-PD-1, anti-PD-L1 or anti-CTLA-4) was allowed, and 30% to 50% had some. Findings of the study overall: Dose levels from 0.1 to 3.0 mg/kg saw CD4+ and CD8+ blood T cells expand clonally by week 6.

Per the germline V gene, CDR1 is MDHEN and CDR2 is SYDVKM. This CDR3 is built from 14 residues. V was clipped by 7 bases and J by 5 bases, with 17 bases between them. A few counts support this clone. What it binds is unknown. The data were produced by immunoSEQ multiplex PCR, yet TCRdb's version contains in-frame clones alone and is incomplete. Among tens of thousands of clones listed, 84% were seen once. Patients were ruled out by autoimmune disease history or systemic immunosuppression. The chain recombines TRBV28 with TRBJ1-2; weak D call: TRBD1 (5 bases). This receptor was taken from an adult with an advanced solid tumor such as melanoma, head and neck, liver or kidney cancer. The sample consisted of CD4+ or CD8+ T cells sorted from blood, taken in a trial of the OX40 agonist ivuxolimab. The CDR3 region has the DNA TGTGCCAGCACTCCCCTCGCGGCAGGGTATGGCTACACCTTC. Translation: CASTPLAAGYGYTF.